The entry below gives a single T cell receptor (beta chain) sequence along with its context. Its matching antigen is unknown. V gave up 6 bases and J gave up 4 bases; unmatched junction bases: 8. This CDR3 spans 14 amino acids. CDR1 LNHDA and CDR2 SQIVND come from the germline V gene (reference sequence). This sample is drawn from a study of cytomegalovirus exposure and HLA in healthy donors. Broader study findings: According to a later analysis, most TCR beta chains associated with CMV appeared HLA-restricted.

The PCR was carried out with 60 Vbeta primers and 13 Jbeta primers. As originally analysed: Later analysis identified roughly 82 million unique TCR beta chains, approximately 11 million shared. This table comes from immunoSEQ multiplex PCR, and its TCRdb copy is limited to in-frame clones, with some not included. V and J calls and clone size are as listed in that table; D and trimming were resolved from the DNA. Of about 210,000 clones in the sample, about 80% were seen once. The clonotype was recovered from a man aged 40-50 years in good health and CMV-seropositive. The chain links TRBV19 to TRBJ2-7, with 8 bases fitting TRBD2. Sequencing was done on a sample of PBMCs. In DNA, the CDR3 is TGTGCCAGTAGGGCCGGGACTAGTATTTACGAGCAGTACTTC. Translation: CASRAGTSIYEQYF. The whole variable domain, filled in from reference TRBV19 and TRBJ2-7, reads DGGITQSPKYLFRKEGQNVTLSCEQNLNHDAMYWYRQDPGQGLRLIYYSQIVNDFQKGDIAEGYSVSREKKESFPLTVTSAQKNPTAFYLCASRAGTSIYEQYFGPGTRLTVT.